The clone carrying this TCR beta chain was recorded many times. There are 12 residues in the CDR3. With 2 bases removed from V and 14 bases from J, the gap between germline ends came to 14 bases. CDR1 and CDR2 (germline): SGHRS, YFSETQ. This record belongs to a study of T-cell reconstitution after alpha-beta-depleted transplantation in children. Unique molecular identifiers were built into the TCRbeta library. TCRdb redid the calling of the PCR reads with MiXCR, one entry per CDR3 protein. Of 250,000 to 300,000 distinct CDR3 sequences detected, 11% appear once; the ten largest clones hold around 20%. Here the sequenced sample was peripheral blood, taken 180 days after TCRalphabeta/CD19-depleted stem cell transplant. The clonotype comes from a male patient aged 2 to 10 who had a stem cell transplant for chronic granulomatous disease, so the T cells may come from the graft donor. The chain links TRBV5-1 to TRBJ2-1; tentatively, D is TRBD1 (6 bases). CDR3 protein: CASSLDYRVEFF. CDR3 nucleotides: TGCGCCAGCAGCTTAGATTACAGGGTGGAGTTCTTC.